The rows below give T cell receptor beta chains drawn from one sample of a study of cytomegalovirus exposure and HLA in healthy donors. TCRdb keeps only in-frame clones here, not all; method: immunoSEQ multiplex PCR. Among some 170,000 clones listed, about four fifths were seen once. The sample was PBMCs. The receptors were gathered from a woman aged 18-30 years in good health and CMV-seropositive. The CDR3 runs from the conserved cysteine through the conserved F or W. D genes are given only for firm matches. Expanded clones get a size class; other rows say once, few or many, or leave the size out.

size: few; V: TRBV19; J: TRBJ1-1; D: NA; DNA: TGTGCCAGTTCCCTCCAGGGTAGCTACACTGAAGCTTTCTTT; CDR3: CASSLQGSYTEAFF
size: NA; V: TRBV5-4; J: TRBJ1-2; D: NA; DNA: TGTGCCAGCAGCGCACAACAGGCCAACTATGGCTACACCTTC; CDR3: CASSAQQANYGYTF
size: NA; V: TRBV28; J: TRBJ1-1; D: NA; DNA: TGTGCCAGCAGTTCACGGGGTCTGGGAGCTTTCTTT; CDR3: CASSSRGLGAFF
size: once; V: TRBV19; J: TRBJ1-4; D: NA; DNA: TGTGCCAGTAGTATGCGGAAGAGCGGCGAAAAACTGTTTTTT; CDR3: CASSMRKSGEKLFF
size: few; V: TRBV15; J: TRBJ2-7; D: NA; DNA: TGTGCCACCAGCAGAGATGTTCAATGGAGTACCTACGAGCAGTACTTC; CDR3: CATSRDVQWSTYEQYF
size: NA; V: TRBV6-6; J: TRBJ2-7; D: NA; DNA: TGTGCCAGCCGGGATTCCGTCTCCTACGAGCAGTACTTC; CDR3: CASRDSVSYEQYF
size: NA; V: TRBV4-2; J: TRBJ2-1; D: TRBD2; DNA: TGTGCCAGCAGCCAAGGAGCGGGGGGTCTCCTCTACAATGAGCAGTTCTTC; CDR3: CASSQGAGGLLYNEQFF
size: NA; V: TRBV5-6; J: TRBJ1-1; D: NA; DNA: TGTGCCAGCAGCTTGCTACGAAACACTGAAGCTTTCTTT; CDR3: CASSLLRNTEAFF
size: NA; V: TRBV10-2; J: TRBJ1-6; D: TRBD1; DNA: TGCGCCAGCAGTGACGTGGGACAGGGCTCCTATAATTCACCCCTCCACTTT; CDR3: CASSDVGQGSYNSPLHF
size: NA; V: TRBV7-8; J: TRBJ2-5; D: NA; DNA: TGTGCCAGCAGCTTAAGTAGTCAAGAGACCCAGTACTTC; CDR3: CASSLSSQETQYF
size: NA; V: TRBV5-1; J: TRBJ2-2; D: NA; DNA: TGCGCCAGCAGCTTGGTGCTGGGGCTGAACACCGGGGAGCTGTTTTTT; CDR3: CASSLVLGLNTGELFF
size: once; V: TRBV7-6; J: TRBJ2-7; D: TRBD2; DNA: TGTGCCAGCAGCTTAGGGGCTAGCGGGGGGGCCTCTTACGAGCAGTACTTC; CDR3: CASSLGASGGASYEQYF
size: few; V: TRBV11-2; J: TRBJ2-5; D: NA; DNA: TGTGCCAGCAGCTTAGATCGAGGTCAAGAGACCCAGTACTTC; CDR3: CASSLDRGQETQYF
size: NA; V: TRBV4-2; J: TRBJ1-2; D: TRBD1; DNA: TGTGCCAGCAGCCAACCGGGACAGTCGCAGGTCTATGGCTACACCTTC; CDR3: CASSQPGQSQVYGYTF